The 32 T cell receptor beta chains below come from one sample, sequenced in a study of shared clonotypes between healthy human individuals. Method: immunoSEQ multiplex PCR; TCRdb's copy keeps in-frame clones and lacks some. The profile shows 980,000 or so clones, less than 85% of them singletons. Sequencing used memory CD4+ T cells sorted from blood. The subset denotes: CD45RA-negative fraction. All receptors derive from a man younger than 30 in good health.

The table lists this clone with a count of one. The chain has TRBV6-1 and TRBJ1-2; D is ambiguous. The CDR3 covers 14 residues. In germline, CDR1 is MNHNS, CDR2 SASEGT. V was clipped by 0 bases and J by 4 bases, with 9 bases between them. The CDR3 DNA reads as TGTGCCAGCAGTGAAGCTTGGGGTGCCTATGGCTACACCTTC. It yields the protein CASSEAWGAYGYTF.

As for this clone: A much more abundant neighbour one base away suggests this may be a read error. This chain links TRBV28 with TRBJ2-1, with 8 bases that match TRBD2. V dropped 4 bases and J dropped 8; count of bases not matched to a gene: 1. This CDR3 has 12 residues. Germline values: CDR1 MDHEN, CDR2 SYDVKM. The CDR3 here is CASSSAGDEQFF. The DNA for the CDR3 is TGTGCCAGCAGTTCAGCGGGGGATGAGCAGTTCTTC.

The genes are TRBV5-1 and TRBJ1-4; the match to TRBD1 covers 7 bases. V shed 0 bases and J 4 bases; nucleotides not matched to a gene: 6. Germline CDR1 SGHRS, CDR2 YFSETQ. The CDR3 sequence is 16 residues long. CDR3 residues: CASSLGQGDYNEKLFF. In DNA, the CDR3 is TGCGCCAGCAGCTTGGGACAGGGAGACTATAATGAAAAACTGTTTTTT.

This clone was detected a few times. The sample carries other DNA sequences with the same CDR3. The chain joins TRBV9 to TRBJ1-1, with D possibly TRBD1 on 5 matching bases. Between the trimmed V and J ends, which lost 4 bases and 0 bases, there was a span of 13 bases. Looked up from germline, CDR1 is SGDLS and CDR2 is YYNGEE. The CDR3 is 15 residues long. In DNA, the CDR3 is TGTGCCAGCAGCCCCCCTGGGGGAATGAACACTGAAGCTTTCTTT. Translating it yields CASSPPGGMNTEAFF.

About this clone: In the same sample, other DNA sequences code for this CDR3. V usage is TRBV6-5 and J usage is TRBJ1-5; no clear D. V was trimmed by 6 bases and J by 7 bases, leaving 13 bases between them. Germline lookup yields CDR1 MNHEY and CDR2 SVGAGI. The CDR3 loop spans 13 amino acids. The CDR3 nucleotides are TGTGCCAGCAGCCCAGGCGGGTTACAGCCCCAGCATTTT. Protein sequence: CASSPGGLQPQHF.

To note about this clone: The sample has other DNA sequences that encode this CDR3 too. The genes are TRBV2 and TRBJ1-5, with no clear D. V was pared by 6 bases and J by 1 base, with 7 bases between. The CDR3 covers 13 residues. The V gene's germline CDR1 is SNHLY and CDR2 FYNNEI. Here the CDR3 DNA reads TGTGCCAGCAGCCAGAACAGCAATCAGCCCCAGCATTTT. This codes for CASSQNSNQPQHF.

The V gene is TRBV30, the J gene TRBJ1-2; D possibly corresponds to TRBD1 (5 bases). This CDR3 spans 14 amino acids. CDR1 is GTSNPN and CDR2 is SVGIG in the germline V gene (reference sequence). The ends were cut back, 0 bases at V and 6 bases at J, with 14 bases in the middle. This chain's CDR3 is CAWSVGGRSHGYTF. CDR3 coding DNA: TGTGCCTGGAGTGTTGGGGGTCGGTCCCATGGCTACACCTTC.

This chain links TRBV18 with TRBJ1-4; maybe TRBD1 (5 bases). The ends were cut back, 3 bases at V and 5 bases at J, with 13 bases in the middle. The germline CDR1 and CDR2 sequences are KGHSH and LQKENI. The CDR3 covers 15 residues. The CDR3 loop reads CASSPPGERNEKLFF. In nucleotides, the CDR3 is TGTGCCAGCTCACCTCCGGGGGAACGGAATGAAAAACTGTTTTTT.

The rearrangement links TRBV5-8 to TRBJ2-1; 10 nucleotides align to TRBD2. The CDR3 consists of 18 residues. V lost 0 bases and J lost 0; bases outside the gene matches: 6. CDR1 and CDR2 from the germline V gene are SGHTS and YDEGEE. The CDR3 DNA reads TGTGCCAGCAGCTTGGGGTGGCTAGCGGGGGACTCCTACAATGAGCAGTTCTTC. Its protein product is CASSLGWLAGDSYNEQFF. The full variable domain, its missing parts supplied by reference TRBV5-8 and TRBJ2-1, is EAGVTQSPTHLIKTRGQQATLRCSPISGHTSVYWYQQALGLGLQFLLWYDEGEERNRGNFPPRFSGRQFPNYSSELNVNALELEDSALYLCASSLGWLAGDSYNEQFFGPGTRLTVL.

The chain employs TRBV10-3 and TRBJ1-1; 12 bases map to TRBD1. Germline CDR1 ENHRY, CDR2 SYGVKD. This CDR3 has 15 residues. V lost 0 bases and J lost 8; bases outside the gene matches: 4. The CDR3, as DNA: TGTGCCATCAGTGAGTCGGGACAGGGGGCGCGGGAAGCTTTCTTT. Protein sequence: CAISESGQGAREAFF.

This clone is a singleton in its sample. CDR3: CASSVMMVSGGYNEQFF. DNA of the CDR3: TGTGCCAGCAGCGTTATGATGGTTAGCGGGGGGTACAATGAGCAGTTCTTC. The chain combines TRBV9 with TRBJ2-1, with 10 bases matching TRBD2. J gave up 4 bases and V 2 bases, and 9 bases lay outside the gene matches. CDR3 length: 17 amino acids. Germline CDR1 reads SGDLS; CDR2 reads YYNGEE.

The chain recombines TRBV13 with TRBJ2-3; 8 bases line up with TRBD2. This CDR3 region has 18 residues. CDR1 and CDR2 (germline): PRHDT, FYEKMQ (reference sequence). V trimming: 3 bases; J trimming: 6 bases; junction bases outside the gene matches: 17. CDR3 coding DNA: TGTGCCAGCAGCTTTTCATTACTAGCGGCCGGCCTGTGGGATACGCAGTATTTT. Its translation: CASSFSLLAAGLWDTQYF.

This sequence joins TRBV27 and TRBJ2-5; TRBD2 matches at 8 bases. This CDR3 has 15 amino acids. After removal of 2 bases from V and 5 bases from J, the junction contained 7 bases not matched to a gene. Germline V gene data show CDR1 as MNHEY and CDR2 as SMNVEV (reference sequence). In nucleotides, the CDR3 is TGTGCCAGCAGTTTAAACGGGGGGGTTCCCGAGACCCAGTACTTC. Its protein product is CASSLNGGVPETQYF.

J is TRBJ1-2 and V is TRBV5-1, with D perhaps TRBD1 (6 bases). The germline gives CDR1 SGHRS, CDR2 YFSETQ. The CDR3 extends over 15 amino acids. V was clipped by 4 bases and J by 8 bases, with 21 bases between them. CDR3 in amino acids: CASSPTTDRLGGYTF. The CDR3 DNA is TGCGCCAGCAGCCCGACTACTGACAGGCTGGGAGGCTACACCTTC.

This rearrangement joins TRBV7-6 to TRBJ2-5; D is tentatively TRBD1 or TRBD2 (5 bases each). V shed 5 bases and J shed 2 bases, with 12 bases lying between them. The CDR3 is 14 residues long. Germline CDR1 SGHVS, CDR2 FNYEAQ. CDR3 residues: CASSRWDGQETQYF. The CDR3 DNA reads as TGTGCCAGCAGCCGGTGGGACGGTCAAGAGACCCAGTACTTC.

The CDR3 here is CASSFTGHTNEKLFF. The CDR3 coding sequence is TGTGCCAGCAGTTTCACAGGGCATACTAATGAAAAACTGTTTTTT. This sequence joins TRBV6-6 and TRBJ1-4; D is perhaps TRBD1 (6 bases). This CDR3 region has 15 residues. The germline V and J ends were trimmed by 4 bases and 2 bases, with 11 bases remaining between them. Germline values: CDR1 MNHNY, CDR2 SVGAGI (reference sequence).

The chain joins TRBV7-9 to TRBJ2-3, with D possibly being TRBD1 (5 bases). This CDR3 has 15 residues. Germline CDR1 reads SEHNR; CDR2 reads FQNEAQ (reference sequence). V lost 5 bases, J lost 6 bases, and 18 bases lay in between. The CDR3 loop is CASSDPRGGSDTQYF. CDR3 DNA sequence: TGTGCCAGCAGCGACCCAAGGGGTGGATCCGATACGCAGTATTTT.

The V and J genes are TRBV7-3 and TRBJ1-2; D unclear. Trimming stripped 5 bases from V and 4 bases from J, with 11 bases between. The CDR3 loop spans 13 amino acids. Germline V gene data show CDR1 as SGHTA and CDR2 as FQGTGA. The CDR3 sequence: CASSQRGGYGYTF. The DNA for the CDR3 is TGTGCCAGCAGCCAACGGGGAGGCTATGGCTACACCTTC.

This clone appeared many times. The rearrangement links TRBV11-2 to TRBJ1-1; 9 bases fit TRBD1. Germline loops: CDR1 SGHAT, CDR2 FQNNGV. The CDR3 runs to 15 residues. V dropped 5 bases and J dropped 4; count of bases not matched to a gene: 8. The CDR3 loop is CASSPQQGAGTEAFF. The CDR3 bases are TGTGCCAGCAGCCCGCAACAGGGGGCGGGCACTGAAGCTTTCTTT.

The rearrangement links TRBV6-6 to TRBJ2-1, with 8 bases matching TRBD2. The CDR3 runs 15 residues. The V gene end was trimmed by 7 bases and the J gene end by 4 bases; junction bases not matched to a gene: 9. The germline CDR1 and CDR2 sequences are MNHNY and SVGAGI (reference sequence). Written as DNA, the CDR3 is TGTGCCAGCACCGACGGGGGGGGAAGTTACAATGAGCAGTTCTTC. This encodes CASTDGGGSYNEQFF.

This chain links TRBV6-6 with TRBJ1-1; no clear D. The CDR3 is 12 amino acids. The germline V gene encodes CDR1 MNHNY and CDR2 SVGAGI (reference sequence). V was pared by 8 bases and J by 4 bases, with 11 bases between. This CDR3 reads CASGPFGTEAFF. CDR3 in DNA: TGTGCCAGCGGCCCCTTTGGCACTGAAGCTTTCTTT.

The chain combines TRBV4-3 with TRBJ2-7; D unclear. The CDR3 contains 15 residues. The V gene lost 2 bases and the J gene lost 1 base, with 12 bases spanning the gap. The germline V gene has CDR1 LGHNA and CDR2 YSLEER. In DNA, the CDR3 is TGCGCCAGCAGCCAATCATGGTTGTCATCCTACGAGCAGTACTTC. Amino acids: CASSQSWLSSYEQYF.

In this sample, this clone turned up a few times. The rearrangement uses TRBV7-2 and TRBJ1-1; TRBD1 aligns across 8 bases. Germline CDR1 reads SGHTA; CDR2 reads FQGNSA. This CDR3 region has 14 residues. V trimming: 3 bases; J trimming: 10 bases; junction bases outside the gene matches: 10. CDR3 nucleotide sequence: TGTGCCAGCAGCTTTCACAGGGGGACGGGTGGAGCTTTCTTT. Its translation: CASSFHRGTGGAFF.

This chain links TRBV7-2 with TRBJ1-1; D might be TRBD1 (5 bases). The CDR3 has 14 residues. The germline V and J ends were trimmed by 1 base and 10 bases, with 16 bases remaining between them. The germline V gene has CDR1 SGHTA and CDR2 FQGNSA. CDR3 in DNA: TGTGCCAGCAGCTTAGTCAGGTCGACGGGGGGAGCTTTCTTT. Its protein is CASSLVRSTGGAFF.

The J gene is TRBJ2-7, the V gene TRBV10-1; tentatively, D is TRBD1 (6 bases). The germline gives CDR1 WNHNN, CDR2 SYGVQD (reference sequence). The CDR3 has 15 residues. V shed 5 bases and J shed 2 bases, with 16 bases lying between them. In DNA, the CDR3 is TGCGCCAGCAGTCAATCAGGGGTTGGTACCTACGAGCAGTACTTC. It encodes CASSQSGVGTYEQYF.

V usage is TRBV11-3 and J usage is TRBJ2-2; D call uncertain. The CDR3 is 14 amino acids. Germline V gene data show CDR1 as SGHNT and CDR2 as YENEEA. Trimming pared 1 base from V and 6 bases from J, leaving 9 bases between. The CDR3 sequence is CASSLAVVSGELFF. DNA of the CDR3: TGTGCCAGCAGCTTAGCGGTAGTCTCCGGGGAGCTGTTTTTT.

This clone turned up a few times. Other DNA sequences in this sample translate to the same CDR3. V usage is TRBV29-1 and J usage is TRBJ1-1, with 7 positions matching TRBD1. After removal of 4 bases from V and 5 bases from J, the junction contained 4 bases not matched to a gene. This CDR3 is built from 12 residues. CDR1 and CDR2 from the germline V gene are SQVTM and ANQGSEA. CDR3 DNA: TGCAGCGTTGCCCAGGGGGGGACTGAAGCTTTCTTT. Its protein product is CSVAQGGTEAFF.

The chain recombines TRBV30 with TRBJ2-2; D unclear. The V and J ends lost 5 bases and 8 bases respectively, with 15 bases between them. Germline V CDR1 and CDR2: GTSNPN, SVGIG (reference sequence). The CDR3 loop spans 13 amino acids. CDR3 amino acids: CAWDPIAGGELFF. The CDR3 coding sequence is TGTGCCTGGGATCCAATAGCTGGAGGGGAGCTGTTTTTT.

The V gene is TRBV6-5, the J gene TRBJ2-7; D gene unclear. V shed 5 bases and J shed 0 bases, with 14 bases lying between them. This CDR3 has 15 amino acids. The germline V gene has CDR1 MNHEY and CDR2 SVGAGI. CDR3: CASSGTDRGSYEQYF. The DNA for the CDR3 is TGTGCCAGCAGTGGTACCGACCGCGGCTCCTACGAGCAGTACTTC.

With regard to this clone: A much larger clone differs from this one at a single base, so this may be a read error. The rearrangement uses TRBV2 and TRBJ2-2; 7 nucleotides match TRBD2. This CDR3 contains 14 residues. Trimming removed 7 bases from V and 1 base from J; junction bases left unmatched: 3. Looked up from germline, CDR1 is SNHLY and CDR2 is FYNNEI. The CDR3 bases are TGTGCCAGCAATCCGGGGGGGAACACCGGGGAGCTGTTTTTT. It translates to CASNPGGNTGELFF.

This clone was seen ten or more times. The chain links TRBV29-1 to TRBJ1-1; D possibly corresponds to TRBD1 (5 bases). CDR3 size: 12 residues. CDR1 SQVTM and CDR2 ANQGSEA come from the germline V gene. V was trimmed by 7 bases and J by 3 bases, leaving 12 bases between them. In DNA form, the CDR3 reads TGCAGCGGCAGGGTTGCCGACACTGAAGCTTTCTTT. Its protein product is CSGRVADTEAFF.

The chain couples TRBV11-2 to TRBJ2-3; 8 bases map to TRBD2. Germline assignment: CDR1 SGHAT and CDR2 FQNNGV. V lost 6 bases to trimming and J lost 2 bases; unmatched junction nucleotides: 7. This CDR3 spans 15 amino acids. CDR3 DNA sequence: TGTGCCAGCAGTGGGGGACTAGTATCCACAGATACGCAGTATTTT. Protein product: CASSGGLVSTDTQYF.